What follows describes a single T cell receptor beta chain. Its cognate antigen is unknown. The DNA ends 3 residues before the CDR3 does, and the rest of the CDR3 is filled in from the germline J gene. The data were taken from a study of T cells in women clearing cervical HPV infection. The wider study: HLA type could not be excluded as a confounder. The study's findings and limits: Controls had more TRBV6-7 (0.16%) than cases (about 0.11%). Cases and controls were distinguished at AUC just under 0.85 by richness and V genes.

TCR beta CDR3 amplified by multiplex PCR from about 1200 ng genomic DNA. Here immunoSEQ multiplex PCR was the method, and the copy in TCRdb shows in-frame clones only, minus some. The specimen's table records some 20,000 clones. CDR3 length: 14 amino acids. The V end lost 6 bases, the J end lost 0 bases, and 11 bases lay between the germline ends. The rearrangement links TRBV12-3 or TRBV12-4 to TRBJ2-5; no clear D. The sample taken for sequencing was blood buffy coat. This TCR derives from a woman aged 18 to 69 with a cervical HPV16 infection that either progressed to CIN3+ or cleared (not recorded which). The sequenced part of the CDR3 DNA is TGTGCCAGCAGACCCGAAGGCTACCAAGAGACC. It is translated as CASRPEGYQET. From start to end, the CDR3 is CASRPEGYQETQYF.